The sequence of this T cell receptor (beta chain) was determined in a study of technical replicates of blood from a handful of donors. Measured with immunoSEQ multiplex PCR; TCRdb has only the in-frame clones, and not every one. This repertoire shows about 70,000 clones, about 90% found once; its top ten account for approximately 0.39%. There are 12 residues in the CDR3. Trimming cost V 6 bases and J 6 bases, with 10 bases left between them. CDR1 is MNHNS and CDR2 is SASEGT in the germline V gene. The sequenced sample consisted of T cells isolated from PBMCs. This TCR derives from a human donor in good health. The chain joins TRBV6-1 to TRBJ2-3; TRBD2 might be the D (5 bases). CDR3 in DNA: TGTGCCAGCAGGGAGGTAGGGGATACGCAGTATTTT. Translation: CASREVGDTQYF.